The rows below give T cell receptor beta chains drawn from one sample of a study of PD-L1 blockade in urothelial cancer. Method: immunoSEQ multiplex PCR; TCRdb's copy keeps in-frame clones and lacks some. The table lists about 38,000 clones, about 93% of them singletons. Here the sequenced sample was PBMCs, taken around atezolizumab (anti-PD-L1) treatment. These receptors all come from a man aged 65-85 years with urothelial cancer. Each CDR3 is given with its conserved first and last residue. The D gene is left open where the match is weak. Expanded clones are given a class, and other clones once, few, many or no size at all.

NA | NA | TRBJ2-7 | TRBV27 | TGTGCCAGCAGTTTATCCGCAGATGGCAGGCTTAGGACCTACGAGCAGTACTTC | CASSLSADGRLRTYEQYF
TRBD2 | NA | TRBJ2-1 | TRBV19 | TGTGCCAGTAGTGCCGGGACTAGCGGGGTGGAGCAGTTCTTC | CASSAGTSGVEQFF
TRBD2 | NA | TRBJ2-3 | TRBV6-5 | TGTGCCAGCCGAGCGGGAAGTACGCAGTATTTT | CASRAGSTQYF
NA | NA | TRBJ1-4 | TRBV6-5 | TGTGCCAGCAGTTACGGGGCGACTAATGAAAAACTGTTTTTT | CASSYGATNEKLFF
NA | NA | TRBJ2-5 | TRBV9 | TGTGCCAGCAGCCTCCAACAGGGTGCACAAGAGACCCAGTACTTC | CASSLQQGAQETQYF
TRBD2 | NA | TRBJ2-5 | TRBV5-1 | TGCGCCAGCAGCGTTGGTTCTAGCGGGGCCCAAGAGACCCAGTACTTC | CASSVGSSGAQETQYF
TRBD1 | NA | TRBJ1-4 | TRBV9 | TGTGCCAGCAGCGTAGGGACGACAGGGGCCGATGAAAAACTGTTTTTT | CASSVGTTGADEKLFF
NA | NA | TRBJ2-5 | TRBV7-3 | TGTGCCAGCAGCTTACGGGTGGGAGAGACCCAGTACTTC | CASSLRVGETQYF
TRBD1 | NA | TRBJ2-1 | TRBV14 | TGTGCCAGCAGCCTACTATTTGGACAGGGGTACAATGAGCAGTTCTTC | CASSLLFGQGYNEQFF
TRBD2 | NA | TRBJ2-7 | TRBV6-1 | TGTGCCAGCATGACTAGCGGACCCTACGAGCAGTACTTC | CASMTSGPYEQYF
NA | NA | TRBJ1-1 | TRBV11-2 | TGTGCCAGCAGCCGCTCCGGACAGCAGAACACTGAAGCTTTCTTT | CASSRSGQQNTEAFF
NA | NA | TRBJ1-3 | TRBV28 | TGTGCCAGTTTTCAAGGGGGGGTCGGAAGAAACACCATATATTTT | CASFQGGVGRNTIYF
TRBD2 | once | TRBJ2-1 | TRBV19 | TGTGCCAGTAGTATAGATCGTCTAGCGGGAGGCAATGAGCAGTTCTTC | CASSIDRLAGGNEQFF
NA | NA | TRBJ2-1 | TRBV5-6 | TGTGCCAGCAGCCAACAGCAGCCGAATGAGCAGTTCTTC | CASSQQQPNEQFF
TRBD1 | NA | TRBJ1-1 | TRBV28 | TGTGCCAGCAGTCCATGGGGACAGGTGAACACTGAAGCTTTCTTT | CASSPWGQVNTEAFF
TRBD1 | NA | TRBJ1-2 | TRBV7-9 | TGTGCCAGCAGCTTAGAGAGTCGTCGGGACAGGGGCGGCTACACCTTC | CASSLESRRDRGGYTF
TRBD2 | NA | TRBJ2-3 | TRBV5-1 | TGCGCCAGCAGCTTGAGGACTAGCGGATACACAGATACGCAGTATTTT | CASSLRTSGYTDTQYF
NA | NA | TRBJ2-3 | TRBV7-9 | TGTGCCAGCAGCTCCCCCGTGGGTCTAGTGCCCCCCACAGATACGCAGTATTTT | CASSSPVGLVPPTDTQYF
TRBD1 | NA | TRBJ1-5 | TRBV28 | TGTGCCAGCGGTTATGGGACAGGGCGGAATCAGCCCCAGCATTTT | CASGYGTGRNQPQHF
TRBD2 | NA | TRBJ2-3 | TRBV5-1 | TGCGCCAGCAGCTTGGGACTAGCGGGAGGGAACACAGATACGCAGTATTTT | CASSLGLAGGNTDTQYF
TRBD1 | NA | TRBJ1-4 | TRBV6-1 | TGTGCCAGCAGCTTTACCGGGACAGCTAATGAAAAACTGTTTTTT | CASSFTGTANEKLFF
TRBD2 | NA | TRBJ2-1 | TRBV4-1 | TGCGCCAGCAGCCAAGCCAACGGGGCTAGCGGGACGTACAATGAGCAGTTCTTC | CASSQANGASGTYNEQFF
TRBD1 | NA | TRBJ1-2 | TRBV5-1 | TGCGCCAGCAGCTCTGACAGGGCGGTTGGCTATGGCTACACCTTC | CASSSDRAVGYGYTF
TRBD1 | NA | TRBJ1-4 | TRBV28 | TGTGCCAGCAGTACCGGGACAGGGGGTGAAAAACTGTTTTTT | CASSTGTGGEKLFF
NA | NA | TRBJ2-3 | TRBV25-1 | TGTGCCGCCGGCGGGGGCACAGATACGCAGTATTTT | CAAGGGTDTQYF
TRBD1 | NA | TRBJ1-2 | TRBV5-4 | TGTGCCAGCAGCTTCCGACAGGGGGACTATGGCTACACCTTC | CASSFRQGDYGYTF
NA | NA | TRBJ1-2 | TRBV5-1 | TGCGCCAGCAGCTCCCAGGGCTACAATGGCTACACCTTC | CASSSQGYNGYTF
NA | NA | TRBJ2-1 | TRBV6-5 | TGTGCCAGCTCTCGCGGGGGCTGGTTGAGCAATGAGCAGTTCTTC | CASSRGGWLSNEQFF
NA | NA | TRBJ1-5 | TRBV19 | TGTGCCAGTAGGAGCGGGGGTCACCCCAACCTAGATAGCAATCAGCCCCAGCATTTT | CASRSGGHPNLDSNQPQHF
TRBD2 | NA | TRBJ2-3 | TRBV28 | TGTGCCAGCAGCCCCGGAGGACCCGGGGCGGGAGGAATGGATACGCAGTATTTT | CASSPGGPGAGGMDTQYF
TRBD1 | NA | TRBJ1-4 | TRBV28 | TGTGCCAGCACCCGCGGACAGGCCCGCGTTAATGAAAAACTGTTTTTT | CASTRGQARVNEKLFF
TRBD2 | NA | TRBJ2-5 | TRBV29-1 | TGCAGCGTAGCCCCGGGACTAGCGGGAATGGAGACCCAGTACTTC | CSVAPGLAGMETQYF
NA | NA | TRBJ2-1 | TRBV7-9 | TGTGCCAGCAGCCCTTCCCTGGGGGGTGAATGGGTCAATGAGCAGTTCTTC | CASSPSLGGEWVNEQFF
TRBD1 | NA | TRBJ2-1 | TRBV5-1 | TGCGCCAGCAGCCGAGGGACAGGGATTGCCAATGAGCAGTTCTTC | CASSRGTGIANEQFF
NA | NA | TRBJ2-3 | TRBV6-1 | TGTGCCAGCAGTGAAGGGGGGGGCACAGATACGCAGTATTTT | CASSEGGGTDTQYF
TRBD1 | NA | TRBJ2-3 | TRBV9 | TGTGCCAGCAGCGCCGACAGGGCCAAGGCAGATACGCAGTATTTT | CASSADRAKADTQYF
TRBD2 | NA | TRBJ2-3 | TRBV28 | TGTGCCAGCAGGGAGGGACTAGCGGGATTCGCAGATACGCAGTATTTT | CASREGLAGFADTQYF
NA | once | TRBJ2-3 | TRBV5-1 | TGCGCCAGCAGCTTGGTGGCAGGGCAAGATACGCAGTATTTT | CASSLVAGQDTQYF
NA | NA | TRBJ2-3 | TRBV29-1 | TGCAGCGTTGGTGGGCAGGGCGATACGCAGTATTTT | CSVGGQGDTQYF
TRBD2 | NA | TRBJ2-4 | TRBV28 | TGTGCCAGCGGCCCCCCAGCGGGAGGGATAGCCAAAAACATTCAGTACTTC | CASGPPAGGIAKNIQYF
TRBD1 | NA | TRBJ2-1 | TRBV29-1 | TGCAGCGTCCTCCGACAGGGGGCGCATAATGAGCAGTTCTTC | CSVLRQGAHNEQFF
NA | NA | TRBJ1-4 | TRBV5-3 | TGTGCCAGAAGCCCGTTCCCACCGGGGAATAAGAAAAAACTGTTTTTT | CARSPFPPGNKKKLFF
TRBD2 | NA | TRBJ2-5 | TRBV4-1 | TGCGCCAGCAGCCAACTCGGACTAGCGGGGTTAGAGACCCAGTACTTC | CASSQLGLAGLETQYF
NA | NA | TRBJ2-7 | TRBV7-8 | TGTGCCAGCAGCTTGCAGACAGGTTCCTACGAGCAGTACTTC | CASSLQTGSYEQYF
NA | NA | TRBJ1-2 | TRBV2 | TGTGCCAGCAGTGAAGGGGTTGGGGCTGGCTACACCTTC | CASSEGVGAGYTF
TRBD2 | NA | TRBJ2-1 | TRBV7-8 | TGTGCCAGCAGCTTAAGGTTACGACTAGCGGGAGGGCCCGGGAGGTCGGGTGAGCAGTTCTTC | CASSLRLRLAGGPGRSGEQFF
TRBD1 | NA | TRBJ2-7 | TRBV10-3 | TGTGCCATCAGTGAGGGACAGGGGGCGGGAGAGCAGTACTTC | CAISEGQGAGEQYF
TRBD1 | NA | TRBJ1-1 | TRBV27 | TGTGCCAGCAGTTCCGTACAGGGGCGGACTGAAGCTTTCTTT | CASSSVQGRTEAFF
NA | NA | TRBJ2-1 | TRBV10-1 | TGCGCCAGCAGTGAGGGAGGGGCCCCCTACAATGAGCAGTTCTTC | CASSEGGAPYNEQFF